This section outlines one T cell receptor (beta chain) sequence together with its context. This clone's antigen is unknown. No much larger clone is present one base from it, and per-base qualities are unavailable. Whole blood was collected in K2EDTA tubes by collaborating institutions according to the institutions' own protocols. Collaborator samples were shipped for TCRbeta analysis as frozen whole blood, isolated PBMCs, or DNA extracted from either sample type. The source of the sample is a study of blood T cell repertoires in COVID-19 (dated by TCRdb to 2020 to 2021). Context from the whole study: Samples covering the acute and convalescent phases of COVID-19 were provided by collaborators in the United States, Italy and Spain. Samples were obtained from the ongoing ImmuneRACE study (first 160 participants) and from roughly 1,300 subjects provided by 6 global collaborators. Where HLA class I and class II types were available, the types were taken from metadata supplied by the sample provider, not from assay-based typing. The repertoires were made available in a free public database intended to serve as a resource for research on the immune response to SARS-CoV-2. The dataset comprised deeply sampled blood TCRbeta repertoires from subjects exposed to, actively infected with, or recovered from COVID-19. The material from the prospective study consisted of cDNA or gDNA derived from T cells, B-cell-depleted T cells, or PBMCs. Nearly every sample came with metadata listing a de-identified subject ID, COVID-19 status, age in years and sex. General conclusions and limits of the study: The quantity of clinical and demographic metadata differed by source and by participant and was supplied without curation.

TCRbeta CDR3 regions were amplified from genomic DNA using the immunoSEQ Assay, a bias-controlled multiplex PCR. In the authors' own workflow: The number of nucleated cells in each sample was estimated from the amplification of reference gene primers within the assay. To quantify the absolute abundance of each unique TCRbeta CDR3 rearrangement, sequence reads were collapsed and filtered. For each sample, productive Simpson clonality was calculated as the square root of Simpson's diversity index across productive rearrangements. TCRdb took this table from immuneACCESS and kept in-frame rearrangements with V and J called. Such tables lack part of the clones; where checked against another copy, unresolved V genes explain under half of the gap, and the rest is unexplained. That table supplies the V and J calls and clone size; D and trimming were determined from the DNA. This sample has about 150,000 clones in its table, and 75% to 90% of those were observed once. The ten top clones hold more than 2% of the sample.

CDR1 and CDR2, looked up from the germline V gene, are SGHTA and FQGNSA. Including the terminal cysteine and phenylalanine, the CDR3 comprises 17 residues. CDR3 DNA is the only sequence kept; it has 51 bases, read in frame from the first base. V trim: 4 bases; J trim: 2 bases; unmatched bases: 11. The receptor was isolated from a woman aged 70 to 79 with acute or convalescent COVID-19. Sample: peripheral blood. The V and J genes are TRBV7-2 and TRBJ2-5, with TRBD2 identical over 9 junction bases. The bases read TGTGCCAGCAGCTCCCCGGAAAGCGGGGGGAGACAAGAGACCCAGTACTTC. It codes for CASSSPESGGRQETQYF.